This entry lists 10 T cell receptor beta chains sequenced from one sample in a study of human T cells and chemical hapten exposure. Time point here: pre-sensitization, week 0. Documented treatment: therapeutic diphenylcyclopropenone sensitization with weekly scalp DPC. MiXCR was run by TCRdb on the RACE reads, yielding one entry per CDR3 protein. The data contain 250,000 to 300,000 distinct CDR3 sequences, 7.5% to 9% of them singletons. Sequenced material: whole blood, taken in connection with sensitization to the hapten diphenylcyclopropenone (DPC). The receptors were sampled from a man between 18 and 29 years old with alopecia areata. Some clones in this sample may be carry-over from other donors' samples.

The rearrangement joins TRBV7-2 to TRBJ1-2; D not resolved. This CDR3 is built from 13 residues. CDR1 is SGHTA, CDR2 FQGNSA, per germline. V shed 7 bases and J shed 1 base, with 10 bases lying between them. The DNA for the CDR3 is TGTGCCAGCACCTTCTACTTTAACTATGGCTACACCTTC. It is translated as CASTFYFNYGYTF.

This clonotype appeared many times. The CDR3 sequence is CASSAETYADQETQYF. The CDR3 DNA reads TGTGCCAGCAGCGCCGAGACGTATGCGGACCAAGAGACCCAGTACTTC. V is TRBV9 and J is TRBJ2-5; unclear D gene. Trimming stripped 3 bases from V and 0 bases from J, with 15 bases between. The CDR3 extends over 16 amino acids. Germline CDR1 and CDR2: SGDLS and YYNGEE.

The chain employs TRBV4-1 and TRBJ1-5; D may be TRBD1 (5 bases). The V end lost 1 base, the J end lost 0 bases, and 13 bases lay between the germline ends. CDR3 size: 17 residues. Germline CDR1 and CDR2: MGHRA and YSYEKL. The CDR3 is CASSQARGAPSNQPQHF. CDR3 in DNA: TGCGCCAGCAGCCAAGCTCGGGGCGCCCCTAGCAATCAGCCCCAGCATTTT.

This clonotype was counted between two and nine times. V and J are TRBV24-1 and TRBJ1-5; D not certain. V was shortened by 4 bases and J by 5 bases, with 8 bases between the two germline ends. The CDR3 totals 13 residues. Germline lookup yields CDR1 KGHDR and CDR2 SFDVKD. The CDR3 sequence is CATSEYGDQPQHF. The CDR3 DNA sequence: TGTGCCACCAGTGAATATGGGGATCAGCCCCAGCATTTT.

This clonotype was seen repeatedly, ten times or more. The V gene is TRBV3-1, the J gene TRBJ2-3; D possibly corresponds to TRBD1 (7 bases). Germline assignment: CDR1 LGHDT and CDR2 YNNKEL (reference sequence). The V end was cut by 1 base, the J end by 0 bases, with 11 bases between. The length of the CDR3 is 16 residues. The DNA of the CDR3 is TGTGCCAGCAGCCAAGCTCAGGGGGGAAGCACAGATACGCAGTATTTT. Its translation is CASSQAQGGSTDTQYF.

This clonotype came up a few times. The V gene is TRBV20-1, the J gene TRBJ1-5, with 9 bases that match TRBD1. CDR1 is DFQATT, CDR2 SNEGSKA, per germline (reference sequence). The CDR3 contains 17 residues. V was clipped by 0 bases and J by 3 bases; unmatched bases: 9. CDR3 coding DNA: TGCAGTGCTAGAGATCAACAGGGGGCAACTGTCAATCAGCCCCAGCATTTT. As protein: CSARDQQGATVNQPQHF.

The table lists this clonotype with many counts. The J gene is TRBJ1-1, the V gene TRBV20-1; the match to TRBD1 covers 7 bases. V lost 0 bases and J lost 3; bases outside the gene matches: 16. This CDR3 comprises 18 residues. Germline CDR1 reads DFQATT; CDR2 reads SNEGSKA (reference sequence). The CDR3 DNA follows: TGCAGTGCTAGAGATTTGAAGACAGGGTATATAGGATACACTGAAGCTTTCTTT. Protein: CSARDLKTGYIGYTEAFF.

This clonotype was detected a few times. The chain employs TRBV6-5 and TRBJ2-3; D is perhaps TRBD2 (6 bases). The CDR3 spans 15 residues. Germline-derived CDR1 and CDR2 are MNHEY and SVGAGI. Trimming shortened V by 6 bases and J by 2 bases, and 15 bases separated the two germline ends. The CDR3 nucleotides are TGTGCCAGCAGCCCTGAGGAGGGAAACACAGATACGCAGTATTTT. Translation: CASSPEEGNTDTQYF.

The chain carries TRBV7-8 and TRBJ1-5; weak D call: TRBD1 (6 bases). The length of the CDR3 is 21 residues. CDR1 is SGHVS, CDR2 FQNEAQ, per germline. Trimming removed 1 base at V and 0 bases at J, with 25 bases between. The CDR3 nucleotides read TGTGCCAGCAGCTTAGGGGTTACAGGGTTAGCACCCGACCTTAGCAATCAGCCCCAGCATTTT. It translates to CASSLGVTGLAPDLSNQPQHF.

J is TRBJ2-3 and V is TRBV28; a weak D match, TRBD1 (6 bases). The CDR3 has 11 residues. The V and J ends lost 2 bases and 10 bases respectively, with 7 bases between them. From germline, CDR1 is MDHEN and CDR2 SYDVKM. The CDR3, as DNA: TGTGCCAGCAGTTTACAGGGGCCGCAGTATTTT. Its translation: CASSLQGPQYF. The complete variable domain, with remaining parts taken from reference TRBV28 and TRBJ2-3, reads DVKVTQSSRYLVKRTGEKVFLECVQDMDHENMFWYRQDPGLGLRLIYFSYDVKMKEKGDIPEGYSVSREKKERFSLILESASTNQTSMYLCASSLQGPQYFGPGTRLTVL.